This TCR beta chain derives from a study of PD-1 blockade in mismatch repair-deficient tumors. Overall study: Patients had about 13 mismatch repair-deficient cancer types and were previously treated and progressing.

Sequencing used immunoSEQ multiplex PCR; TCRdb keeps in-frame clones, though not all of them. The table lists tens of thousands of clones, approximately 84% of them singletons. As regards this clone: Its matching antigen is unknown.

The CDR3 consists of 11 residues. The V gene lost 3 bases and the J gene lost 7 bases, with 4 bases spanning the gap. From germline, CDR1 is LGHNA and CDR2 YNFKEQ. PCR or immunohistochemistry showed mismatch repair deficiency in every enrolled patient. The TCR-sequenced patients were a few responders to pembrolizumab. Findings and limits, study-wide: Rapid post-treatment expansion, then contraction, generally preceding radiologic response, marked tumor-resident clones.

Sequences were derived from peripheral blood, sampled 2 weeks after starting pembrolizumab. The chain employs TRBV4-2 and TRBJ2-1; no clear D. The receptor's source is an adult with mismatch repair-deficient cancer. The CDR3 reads CASSQGNEQFF. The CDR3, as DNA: TGTGCCAGCAGCCAGGGGAATGAGCAGTTCTTC.